The following is a T cell receptor beta chain sequence with its context. This sample is drawn from a study of blood T cells in healthy people across ages. Through a sample-barcoded 5' primer and a J-beta primer mix, a second PCR was run for roughly 6 to 12 cycles. Sequencing yielded, for each sample, at least 3 million paired-end reads carrying CDR3. One entry per CDR3 protein, called by TCRdb with MiXCR from the 5' RACE reads. The sample includes 1.5 million to 2 million distinct CDR3 sequences, 28% of them seen just once. V lost 0 bases to trimming and J lost 3 bases; unmatched junction nucleotides: 6. Germline V lookup: CDR1 SGHRS, CDR2 YFSETQ. The CDR3 has 16 amino acids.

The TCR sequence derives from a woman between 25 and 40 years old in good health. V gene TRBV5-1 combines with J gene TRBJ2-7; the match to TRBD1 covers 10 bases. The specimen sequenced was blood. The DNA of the CDR3 is TGCGCCAGCAGCTTGGAACCGGGACAGGGGATCTACGAGCAGTACTTC. This encodes CASSLEPGQGIYEQYF.